This entry lists 21 T cell receptor beta chains sequenced from one sample in a study of cytomegalovirus exposure and HLA in healthy donors. PCR was performed using 60 Vbeta and 13 Jbeta primers. Assay: immunoSEQ multiplex PCR; the TCRdb copy retains only in-frame clones and omits some. The sample has some 65,000 clones; 62% are singletons. Input material: PBMCs. The source is a man aged 30 to 45 in good health and CMV-seronegative.

This clone was found once. The V gene is TRBV5-6, the J gene TRBJ2-7, with D perhaps matching TRBD1 (5 bases). Between the trimmed V and J ends, which lost 3 bases and 1 base, there was a span of 11 bases. This CDR3 comprises 14 residues. The germline gives CDR1 SGHDT, CDR2 YYEEEE. This CDR3 reads CASSSVQGSYEQYF. In nucleotides, the CDR3 is TGTGCCAGCAGCTCGGTTCAGGGTTCCTACGAGCAGTACTTC.

This clone was picked up a small number of times. The V gene is TRBV5-4, the J gene TRBJ1-1; D is perhaps TRBD1 (5 bases). Trimming shortened V by 3 bases and J by 6 bases, and 12 bases separated the two germline ends. This CDR3 spans 13 amino acids. Germline assignment: CDR1 SGHNT and CDR2 YYREEE (reference sequence). The CDR3 nucleotides are TGTGCCAGCAGCTCCGCCGGGGGACCTGAAGCTTTCTTT. Protein: CASSSAGGPEAFF.

CDR3 amino acids: CASSQDTETQETQYF. The DNA of the CDR3 is TGCGCCAGCAGCCAAGATACGGAGACCCAAGAGACCCAGTACTTC. The chain employs TRBV4-1 and TRBJ2-5, with D uncertain. CDR1 is MGHRA, CDR2 YSYEKL, per germline. Trimming removed 0 bases from V and 1 base from J, with 9 bases in between. The CDR3 runs 15 residues.

This clone was detected only a few times. The V call is TRBV4-2, the J call TRBJ2-7, with 9 bases fitting TRBD2. This CDR3 is built from 16 residues. V shed 0 bases, J shed 3 bases, and the junction held 6 bases outside the gene matches. Germline V gives CDR1 LGHNA, CDR2 YNFKEQ. The CDR3 region has the DNA TGTGCCAGCAGCCAAGAGTGGGCTAGCGGGAACTACGAGCAGTACTTC. It is translated as CASSQEWASGNYEQYF.

This clone showed up just a few times. The J gene is TRBJ1-1, the V gene TRBV7-9; the D is unclear. V dropped 5 bases and J dropped 0 bases, with 16 bases sitting between them. This CDR3 region has 16 residues. Germline lookup yields CDR1 SEHNR and CDR2 FQNEAQ (reference sequence). CDR3 nucleotides: TGTGCCAGCAGCCCCTTGGGGAGTACTATGAACACTGAAGCTTTCTTT. This encodes CASSPLGSTMNTEAFF.

The rearrangement links TRBV29-1 to TRBJ1-1; D is possibly TRBD1 (6 bases). The CDR3 has 13 residues. Germline CDR1 and CDR2: SQVTM and ANQGSEA. Trimming stripped 5 bases from V and 5 bases from J, with 15 bases between. The CDR3 region has the DNA TGCAGCGTTCAGAGGGGAGGGGGTACTGAAGCTTTCTTT. It is translated as CSVQRGGGTEAFF.

In this sample, this clone turned up a few times. This chain joins TRBV19 and TRBJ1-2, with D unresolved. This CDR3 is built from 14 residues. Trimming left V 6 bases short and J 5 bases short, with 16 bases between. Per the germline V gene, CDR1 is LNHDA and CDR2 is SQIVND (reference sequence). CDR3 in DNA: TGTGCCAGTAGCCTAAACGATTTATATTATGGCTACACCTTC. Protein sequence: CASSLNDLYYGYTF.

The V and J genes are TRBV11-2 and TRBJ2-5, with D unclear. The CDR3 has 13 residues. Germline V gene sequence: CDR1 SGHAT, CDR2 FQNNGV. Between the trimmed V and J ends, which lost 6 bases and 0 bases, there was a span of 8 bases. The CDR3 here is CASRAQNQETQYF. CDR3 nucleotides: TGTGCCAGCAGGGCCCAGAACCAAGAGACCCAGTACTTC.

The rearrangement links TRBV11-2 to TRBJ1-2; D is unclear. Germline V lookup: CDR1 SGHAT, CDR2 FQNNGV. The V end was cut by 1 base, the J end by 8 bases, with 20 bases between. The CDR3 sequence is 16 residues long. The chain's CDR3 is CASSLVMPLVVSGYTF. The CDR3 DNA follows: TGTGCCAGCAGCTTAGTAATGCCCCTAGTGGTGTCGGGCTACACCTTC.

The chain is built from TRBV5-1 and TRBJ1-2; TRBD1 agrees at 9 bases. V gave up 4 bases and J gave up 5 bases; unmatched junction bases: 6. The V gene's germline CDR1 is SGHRS and CDR2 YFSETQ. The length of the CDR3 is 14 residues. The DNA of the CDR3 is TGCGCCAGCAGCCCGACAGGGGGGGGATATGGCTACACCTTC. This gives the protein CASSPTGGGYGYTF.

V and J are TRBV5-1 and TRBJ2-1; unclear D gene. Deletions cut 0 bases from V and 5 bases from J, with 9 bases between. Per germline, CDR1 SGHRS and CDR2 YFSETQ. The CDR3 loop spans 14 amino acids. CDR3 sequence: CASSLVGSHNEQFF. In nucleotides, the CDR3 is TGCGCCAGCAGCTTGGTTGGCTCGCACAATGAGCAGTTCTTC.

This chain links TRBV6-6 with TRBJ2-2; TRBD1 might be the D (5 bases). The CDR3 is 16 residues long. Trimming took 2 bases from V and 7 from J, leaving 17 bases between them. The germline V gene encodes CDR1 MNHNY and CDR2 SVGAGI (reference sequence). The CDR3 coding sequence is TGTGCCAGCAGTTACGCCCAGGGTGGGTTAAGCGGGGAGCTGTTTTTT. Protein: CASSYAQGGLSGELFF.

This chain joins TRBV6-1 and TRBJ2-7; the match to TRBD2 covers 9 bases. The ends lost 7 bases at V and 2 bases at J; junction bases unmatched: 9. CDR3 length: 15 residues. Looked up from germline, CDR1 is MNHNS and CDR2 is SASEGT. The CDR3 DNA reads TGTGCCAGCACGCCGCCTAGCGGGGAGACCTACGAGCAGTACTTC. Protein sequence: CASTPPSGETYEQYF.

The chain uses TRBV9 and TRBJ1-2; weak D call: TRBD1 (5 bases). The germline V gene encodes CDR1 SGDLS and CDR2 YYNGEE. CDR3 length: 16 residues. The ends were cut back, 0 bases at V and 5 bases at J, with 17 bases in the middle. The chain's CDR3 is CASSVDQDTILYGYTF. CDR3 DNA sequence: TGTGCCAGCAGCGTAGATCAGGACACCATTCTATATGGCTACACCTTC.

About this clone: The missing conserved phenylalanine or tryptophan at the end of this CDR3 makes a read error likely. Because the CDR3's place on the DNA is in doubt, the DNA is left out and the CDR3 is given as listed by TCRdb. The chain is built from TRBV18 and TRBJ2-3; the DNA was not used to check the table's D call, TRBD2. Germline V gene sequence: CDR1 KGHSH, CDR2 LQKENI. The CDR3 is made up of 13 amino acids, end residues included. The CDR3 spells CASSLVTSGGAVV.

The chain has TRBV13 and TRBJ2-1; 12 positions match TRBD2. CDR1 PRHDT and CDR2 FYEKMQ come from the germline V gene (reference sequence). The CDR3 runs to 16 residues. With V trimmed by 5 bases and J by 5 bases, 7 bases remained unmatched. CDR3 sequence: CASSPNWTSGDNEQFF. DNA of the CDR3: TGTGCCAGCAGCCCAAATTGGACTAGCGGGGACAATGAGCAGTTCTTC.

This clone is a singleton in its sample. V usage is TRBV5-1 and J usage is TRBJ2-1, with 9 nucleotides matching TRBD1. The CDR3 extends over 15 amino acids. V was clipped by 0 bases and J by 2 bases; unmatched bases: 0. Germline V gene sequence: CDR1 SGHRS, CDR2 YFSETQ. CDR3 DNA sequence: TGCGCCAGCAGCTTGGGACAGGGGGCCTACAATGAGCAGTTCTTC. This codes for CASSLGQGAYNEQFF.

The chain is built from TRBV4-1 and TRBJ1-5; no definite D call. This CDR3 has 17 amino acids. In germline, CDR1 is MGHRA, CDR2 YSYEKL. Trimming left V 0 bases short and J 2 bases short, with 14 bases between. The DNA of the CDR3 is TGCGCCAGCAGCCAAGATCGGGGTGACCGAGGCAATCAGCCCCAGCATTTT. Its protein product is CASSQDRGDRGNQPQHF.

This clone came up once. The J gene is TRBJ2-7, the V gene TRBV15, with 7 bases aligning to TRBD2. Germline-derived CDR1 and CDR2 are LNHNV and YYDKDF (reference sequence). Trimming cost V 4 bases and J 1 base; bases outside gene matches: 7. The CDR3 sequence is 15 residues long. In nucleotides, the CDR3 is TGTGCCACCAGCAACGGACTAGTCGGTTCCTACGAGCAGTACTTC. Protein product: CATSNGLVGSYEQYF.

V and J are TRBV29-1 and TRBJ1-1; 7 bases match TRBD1. Germline V gives CDR1 SQVTM, CDR2 ANQGSEA. This CDR3 is 14 amino acids long. Trimming took 4 bases from V and 0 from J; bases not matched to a gene: 5. The CDR3 is CSVARQGLNTEAFF. The CDR3 DNA is TGCAGCGTTGCCCGACAGGGACTGAACACTGAAGCTTTCTTT.

The chain couples TRBV2 to TRBJ2-1; 9 nucleotides align to TRBD2. The CDR3 is made up of 16 amino acids. Germline V lookup: CDR1 SNHLY, CDR2 FYNNEI. V lost 8 bases, J lost 7 bases, and 15 bases stayed unmatched. The CDR3 is CASPIFLAGPENEQFF. CDR3 coding DNA: TGTGCCAGCCCGATATTCCTAGCGGGGCCTGAGAATGAGCAGTTCTTC.